In its sample, the clone carrying this T cell receptor (beta chain) ranks as large. Antigen specificity is unknown. These data come from a study of circulating CD8 cells and anti-PD-1 response in melanoma. Study-wide results and limits: Replicates were generally not done for experiments. Only baseline and M1 samples entered the published repertoire comparisons. The cohort mixed treatment-naive and previously treated patients.

Per the germline V gene, CDR1 is MNHEY and CDR2 is SVGAGI. V lost 2 bases and J lost 8, with 15 bases in between. The CDR3 loop spans 14 amino acids. The QIAseq Immune Repertoire TCR panel built the libraries from approximately 16 ng of total RNA. Via MiXCR, TCRdb re-called the reads, giving one row per CDR3 protein. This sample yields about 480 distinct CDR3 sequences, of which approximately 12% are seen a single time; about 57% belongs to the top ten. From live CD3+CD8+TCRalphabeta+ cells, four PD-1 and/or TIGIT subsets were sorted. Specimen: CD8+ T cells from PBMCs, collected at baseline or after one month of anti-PD-1 therapy (not recorded which). The rearrangement links TRBV6-5 to TRBJ1-2; D call uncertain. The TCR originated in a human donor with melanoma. In DNA, the CDR3 is TGTGCCAGCAGTTACAGGAACTCCTTGTTGGGCTACACCTTC. This sequence encodes CASSYRNSLLGYTF.